The clone carrying this T cell receptor beta chain was counted once. This entry comes from a study of blood T cell repertoires in COVID-19. The germline V gene encodes CDR1 SEHNR and CDR2 FQNEAQ (reference sequence). V was clipped by 1 base and J by 7 bases; unmatched bases: 2. This CDR3 is 15 amino acids long. TCRdb's table, derived via immunoSEQ multiplex PCR, lists solely in-frame clones and lacks some. In the table there are roughly 100,000 clones, around 87% of which are singletons. The sequenced sample was peripheral blood. This sequence originates from a human donor in a cohort sampled during active COVID-19. The rearrangement links TRBV7-9 to TRBJ1-6; 9 bases agree with TRBD1. The chain's CDR3 is CASSLEGTGNSPLHF. The CDR3, as DNA: TGTGCCAGCAGCTTAGAGGGGACAGGGAATTCACCCCTCCACTTT.